What follows are 27 T cell receptor beta chains derived from one specimen sequenced in a study of beta chain features in type 1 diabetes. Study observations and caveats: In every one of the four CD4+ subsets, TCRB CDR3s were moderately but significantly shorter in Type 1 diabetes patients.

Investigators reverse transcribed all isolated RNA, so they sequenced expressed TCRB transcripts. TCRdb keeps only in-frame clones here, not all; method: immunoSEQ multiplex PCR. Among approximately 170,000 clones listed, 6% to 9% were seen once. These receptors are not linked to any known antigen. Input material: central memory CD4+ T cells from blood. All receptors come from a man between 18 and 35 years old with type 1 diabetes.

This clone was seen a handful of times. The CDR3 DNA reads TGTGCCAGCAGAACTGGCGGGGGTAGCAATCAGCCCCAGCATTTT. This codes for CASRTGGGSNQPQHF. V gene TRBV6-5 combines with J gene TRBJ1-5, with D maybe TRBD1 (5 bases). CDR1 and CDR2 from the germline V gene are MNHEY and SVGAGI. The length of the CDR3 is 15 residues. The V and J ends lost 6 bases and 0 bases respectively, with 12 bases between them.

This clone was counted only a few times. This chain uses TRBV7-2 with TRBJ2-3; weak D call: TRBD2 (6 bases). Per germline, CDR1 SGHTA and CDR2 FQGNSA. V lost 1 base and J lost 5, with 10 bases in between. CDR3 length equals 14 residues. The CDR3 here is CASSLGGEVDTQYF. In DNA form, the CDR3 reads TGTGCCAGCAGCTTAGGAGGGGAGGTAGATACGCAGTATTTT.

This clone was recorded at least ten times. V gene TRBV5-1 combines with J gene TRBJ2-1; TRBD2 aligns across 8 bases. Germline trimming cut 1 base from V and 5 bases from J; bases unmatched to any gene: 5. Germline V gene data show CDR1 as SGHRS and CDR2 as YFSETQ. The CDR3 totals 15 residues. In DNA, the CDR3 is TGCGCCAGCAGCTTGCTCCCAGCGGGAGACAATGAGCAGTTCTTC. Protein: CASSLLPAGDNEQFF.

The chain carries TRBV5-4 and TRBJ2-7; D possibly corresponds to TRBD1 (8 bases). Trimming removed 4 bases from V and 6 bases from J, with 20 bases in between. The CDR3 totals 15 residues. CDR1 and CDR2 (germline): SGHNT, YYREEE (reference sequence). CDR3 region: CASSPRTGLAVEQYF. CDR3 DNA: TGTGCCAGCAGCCCTCGGACAGGGCTAGCGGTCGAGCAGTACTTC. The full variable domain, rest sourced from reference TRBV5-4 and TRBJ2-7, is ETGVTQSPTHLIKTRGQQVTLRCSSQSGHNTVSWYQQALGQGPQFIFQYYREEENGRGNFPPRFSGLQFPNYSSELNVNALELDDSALYLCASSPRTGLAVEQYFGPGTRLTVT.

With respect to this clone: The identical CDR3 is also encoded by other nucleotide sequences in the sample. This chain links TRBV7-2 with TRBJ2-5; 9 positions agree with TRBD2. Unmatched junction bases numbered 7, after V lost 6 bases and J lost 5 bases. Per the germline V gene, CDR1 is SGHTA and CDR2 is FQGNSA. The CDR3 runs to 14 residues. The CDR3, as DNA: TGTGCCAGCAGTCGCGGCGGGGGGGAGGAGACCCAGTACTTC. Amino acids: CASSRGGGEETQYF. Drawing the rest from reference TRBV7-2 and TRBJ2-5, the complete variable domain is GAGVSQSPSNKVTEKGKDVELRCDPISGHTALYWYRQSLGQGLEFLIYFQGNSAPDKSGLPSDRFSAERTGGSVSTLTIQRTQQEDSAVYLCASSRGGGEETQYFGPGTRLLVL.

In its sample, this clone was seen a few times. Other nucleotide sequences in the sample specify the same CDR3. V and J are TRBV19 and TRBJ1-5; D is unclear. Looked up from germline, CDR1 is LNHDA and CDR2 is SQIVND (reference sequence). This CDR3 spans 13 amino acids. The ends were cut back, 5 bases at V and 4 bases at J, with 9 bases in the middle. CDR3 sequence reads: CASSPGLNQPQHF. The CDR3 region has the DNA TGTGCCAGTAGTCCAGGACTAAATCAGCCCCAGCATTTT.

This clone was counted between two and nine times. J is TRBJ2-2 and V is TRBV18; D uncertain. CDR3 size: 13 residues. V was pared by 1 base and J by 6 bases, with 6 bases between. In germline, CDR1 is KGHSH, CDR2 LQKENI. In nucleotides, the CDR3 is TGTGCCAGCTCACCACTAGCTGCCGGGGAGCTGTTTTTT. It encodes CASSPLAAGELFF.

The table lists this clone with a few counts. The CDR3 loop is CASSIGSGPQHF. CDR3 nucleotide sequence: TGCGCCAGCAGCATCGGGTCCGGGCCCCAGCATTTT. The J gene is TRBJ1-5, the V gene TRBV10-2; D remains unclear. CDR1 and CDR2 from the germline V gene are WSHSY and SAAADI. V was pared by 6 bases and J by 9 bases, with 12 bases between. The CDR3 is 12 amino acids.

This chain links TRBV9 with TRBJ2-2; TRBD2 might be the D (6 bases). V dropped 3 bases and J dropped 5 bases, with 26 bases sitting between them. CDR3 length equals 19 residues. CDR1 and CDR2 from the germline V gene are SGDLS and YYNGEE. CDR3 nucleotides: TGTGCCAGCAGCGAGGGCCTCGGAGGGAACGGGAGATCGACCGGGGAGCTGTTTTTT. Translation: CASSEGLGGNGRSTGELFF. Combining the CDR3 with reference TRBV9 and TRBJ2-2 gives the whole variable domain DSGVTQTPKHLITATGQRVTLRCSPRSGDLSVYWYQQSLDQGLQFLIQYYNGEERAKGNILERFSAQQFPDLHSELNLSSLELGDSALYFCASSEGLGGNGRSTGELFFGEGSRLTVL.

This clone appeared a few times. The chain is built from TRBV2 and TRBJ1-2; weak D call: TRBD1 (5 bases). Trimming left V 6 bases short and J 5 bases short, with 16 bases between. The CDR3 spans 14 residues. Germline-derived CDR1 and CDR2 are SNHLY and FYNNEI. In DNA form, the CDR3 reads TGTGCCAGCAGCGGCCAAGGGGCGCGGTATGGCTACACCTTC. Translated, it gives CASSGQGARYGYTF.

This chain joins TRBV18 and TRBJ1-2, with TRBD1 identical over 7 bases. Trimming took 4 bases from V and 4 from J; bases not matched to a gene: 3. In germline, CDR1 is KGHSH, CDR2 LQKENI. The CDR3 length is 13 residues. The CDR3, as DNA: TGTGCCAGCTCACTAGACAGGGCCTATGGCTACACCTTC. Amino acids: CASSLDRAYGYTF.

In this sample, this clone turned up a few times. The chain combines TRBV7-2 with TRBJ2-2; 9 bases agree with TRBD1. The CDR3 is made up of 15 amino acids. V trimming: 5 bases; J trimming: 4 bases; junction bases outside the gene matches: 5. CDR1 and CDR2 from the germline V gene are SGHTA and FQGNSA. CDR3 sequence: CASSLQGASTGELFF. The CDR3 bases are TGTGCCAGCAGCCTACAGGGGGCGAGCACCGGGGAGCTGTTTTTT.

This clone was seen a few times. Germline is not matched at one junction end, which may reflect a read error. The chain has TRBV6-6 and TRBJ2-3, with 8 bases aligning to TRBD1. The germline V gene encodes CDR1 MNHNY and CDR2 SVGAGI (reference sequence). The CDR3 sequence is 13 residues long. In DNA form, the CDR3 reads TGTGCCAGCAGTTACCAGGGGGCAGAAACGCAGTATTTT. Translated, it gives CASSYQGAETQYF.

This clone was observed a few times. V usage is TRBV2 and J usage is TRBJ2-2, with 8 bases fitting TRBD1. Germline V lookup: CDR1 SNHLY, CDR2 FYNNEI. The CDR3 length is 15 residues. The ends lost 4 bases at V and 4 bases at J; junction bases unmatched: 5. The DNA of the CDR3 is TGTGCCAGCAGTGGAGACAGGGGCGGCACCGGGGAGCTGTTTTTT. It specifies CASSGDRGGTGELFF. Drawing the rest from reference TRBV2 and TRBJ2-2, the complete variable domain is EPEVTQTPSHQVTQMGQEVILRCVPISNHLYFYWYRQILGQKVEFLVSFYNNEISEKSEIFDDQFSVERPDGSNFTLKIRSTKLEDSAMYFCASSGDRGGTGELFFGEGSRLTVL.

The chain couples TRBV28 to TRBJ2-5; D gene uncertain. Trimming removed 2 bases from V and 5 bases from J, with 15 bases in between. The CDR3 is 15 amino acids. Germline loops: CDR1 MDHEN, CDR2 SYDVKM. The CDR3 sequence: CASSLPGSEIETQYF. The CDR3 DNA sequence: TGTGCCAGCAGTTTACCAGGCTCAGAGATTGAGACCCAGTACTTC.

The J gene is TRBJ2-7, the V gene TRBV21-1; the D call of TRBD1 is as the table states it, not checked on the DNA. TRBV21-1 is listed as a pseudogene. The CDR3 covers 19 residues. The CDR3 region has the DNA TGTGCCAGCAGCAAAGAAAGGAAGAGACAGGGACAAGAATACTACGAGCAGTACTTC. Encoded protein: CASSKERKRQGQEYYEQYF.

This clone was detected a few times. This chain uses TRBV7-9 with TRBJ2-1; 9 bases are shared with TRBD1. Trimming took 5 bases from V and 0 from J; bases not matched to a gene: 8. Per germline, CDR1 SEHNR and CDR2 FQNEAQ (reference sequence). CDR3 length: 17 amino acids. The CDR3 nucleotides read TGTGCCAGCAGCCCGGGGACAGGGCTAAGCTCCTACAATGAGCAGTTCTTC. This codes for CASSPGTGLSSYNEQFF.

In this sample, this clone turned up a few times. The chain combines TRBV4-3 with TRBJ2-1; TRBD2 is a possible D gene (6 bases). Germline CDR1 and CDR2: LGHNA and YSLEER. The V and J ends lost 0 bases and 3 bases respectively, with 15 bases between them. CDR3 length: 17 residues. CDR3 region: CASSQEPRMEGYNEQFF. CDR3 DNA sequence: TGCGCCAGCAGCCAAGAACCCAGAATGGAGGGCTACAATGAGCAGTTCTTC.

The chain couples TRBV4-2 to TRBJ1-1; 8 bases align to TRBD1. The V segment lost 0 bases and the J segment 5 bases; nucleotides outside the gene matches: 11. The CDR3 has 17 residues. Germline CDR1 LGHNA, CDR2 YNFKEQ. This CDR3 is CASSQDPPQGGETEAFF. CDR3 nucleotide sequence: TGTGCCAGCAGCCAAGATCCACCACAGGGGGGCGAAACTGAAGCTTTCTTT.

A few counts support this clone. The genes are TRBV28 and TRBJ1-2; 10 nucleotides line up with TRBD1. The CDR3 is 14 residues long. Losses at the gene ends were 6 bases for V and 3 bases for J; bases not matched to a gene: 4. The germline V gene has CDR1 MDHEN and CDR2 SYDVKM. CDR3 loop: CASSGTGDHYGYTF. The CDR3 coding sequence is TGTGCCAGCAGCGGGACAGGGGATCACTATGGCTACACCTTC.

The chain combines TRBV5-4 with TRBJ2-6; 14 positions agree with TRBD2. V dropped 3 bases and J dropped 1; count of bases not matched to a gene: 3. Germline CDR1 reads SGHNT; CDR2 reads YYREEE (reference sequence). The CDR3 consists of 18 residues. CDR3 region: CASSSWTSGRSGANVLTF. The CDR3 coding sequence is TGTGCCAGCAGCTCCTGGACTAGCGGGAGGTCTGGGGCCAACGTCCTGACTTTC.

This clone has just a few counts. This chain connects TRBV5-6 to TRBJ1-3; no firm D call. V was trimmed by 3 bases and J by 0 bases, leaving 13 bases between them. CDR1 and CDR2 (germline): SGHDT, YYEEEE. The CDR3 is 16 residues long. In DNA form, the CDR3 reads TGTGCCAGCAGCTCCTCTTACCTAAGCTCTGGAAACACCATATATTTT. Its protein is CASSSSYLSSGNTIYF.

This clone has only a few counts. This chain links TRBV4-3 with TRBJ2-1, with a tentative D call TRBD1 (5 bases). The CDR3 consists of 15 residues. V shed 3 bases and J shed 6 bases, with 15 bases lying between them. Germline values: CDR1 LGHNA, CDR2 YSLEER. The DNA for the CDR3 is TGCGCCAGCAGCCATTCCGGACACTATAGCAATGAGCAGTTCTTC. Residues: CASSHSGHYSNEQFF.

V gene TRBV6-6 combines with J gene TRBJ1-1; TRBD1 might be the D (6 bases). Trimming shortened V by 7 bases and J by 1 base, and 7 bases separated the two germline ends. In germline, CDR1 is MNHNY, CDR2 SVGAGI (reference sequence). The CDR3 consists of 12 residues. In DNA, the CDR3 is TGTGCCAGCAACAGGGCGAACACTGAAGCTTTCTTT. It is translated as CASNRANTEAFF.

This chain joins TRBV5-1 and TRBJ2-7, with 11 bases fitting TRBD1. Unmatched junction bases numbered 5, after V lost 0 bases and J lost 6 bases. Per the germline V gene, CDR1 is SGHRS and CDR2 is YFSETQ. The CDR3 loop spans 15 amino acids. DNA for the CDR3: TGCGCCAGCAGCTTGGCCGGACAGGGGGCTGGCGAGCAGTACTTC. It encodes CASSLAGQGAGEQYF.

This clone has only a few counts. This chain links TRBV4-1 with TRBJ2-1; a weak D match, TRBD1 (6 bases). CDR3 length: 18 residues. Trimming left V 0 bases short and J 0 bases short, with 15 bases between. The germline V gene encodes CDR1 MGHRA and CDR2 YSYEKL. CDR3 residues: CASSQDGYREFSYNEQFF. The CDR3 coding sequence is TGCGCCAGCAGCCAAGACGGCTACAGGGAATTCTCCTACAATGAGCAGTTCTTC.

This clone was seen repeatedly, ten times or more. The rearrangement uses TRBV5-1 and TRBJ2-3; 10 bases match TRBD1. The V gene's germline CDR1 is SGHRS and CDR2 YFSETQ. The junction had 7 bases not matched to a gene; V was cut back by 4 bases and J by 2 bases. There are 16 residues in the CDR3. The CDR3 sequence: CASSRGQGENTDTQYF. The CDR3 coding sequence is TGCGCCAGCAGCCGAGGACAGGGGGAAAACACAGATACGCAGTATTTT.